A selection of T cell receptor beta chains follows, all from one sample in a study of blood T cell repertoires in COVID-19. TCRdb's copy holds only in-frame clones and misses some; the assay was immunoSEQ multiplex PCR. Among 15,000 to 20,000 clones listed, about 81% were seen once. What was sequenced was peripheral blood. These receptors were taken from a man between 60 and 70 years old with acute or convalescent COVID-19. Both conserved end residues are part of each CDR3. Fields, in order: V gene, clone size, J gene, D gene, CDR3 DNA, CDR3 protein. The D gene is left open where the match is weak. Size is stated for part of the rows, as once, few or many counts, or as a class when the clone is expanded.

TRBV18	.	TRBJ1-4	.	TGTGCCAGCTCACCCCTCCAGGGGAATGAAAAACTGTTTTTT	CASSPLQGNEKLFF
TRBV7-2	.	TRBJ2-1	TRBD2	TGTGCCAGCAGCTTAGAAGGGCGGGGGGGCATCGATGAGCAGTTCTTC	CASSLEGRGGIDEQFF
TRBV7-2	.	TRBJ2-5	TRBD1	TGTGCCAGCAGCCTCTTCCCCAGGGGGCGCGAGACCCAGTACTTC	CASSLFPRGRETQYF
TRBV13	.	TRBJ1-4	.	TGTGCCAGCAAATGGCAGGGGCAGTTGAATGAAAAACTGTTTTTT	CASKWQGQLNEKLFF
TRBV2	.	TRBJ1-2	TRBD1	TGTGCCAGCAGTGAAGGGACAGGGTATGTCGGTGGCTACACCTTC	CASSEGTGYVGGYTF
TRBV2	.	TRBJ1-6	.	TGTGCCAGCAGTGAAGACACAGGGAAAGGTTCACCCCTCCACTTT	CASSEDTGKGSPLHF
TRBV5-1	.	TRBJ1-1	TRBD1	TGCGCCAGCAGCCTTCTAATGACAGGGACGGAAGCTTTCTTT	CASSLLMTGTEAFF
TRBV5-6	.	TRBJ2-7	TRBD2	TGTGCCAGCAGCTCTACAGGGAGCGGGGGGCCCAACGAGCAGTACTTC	CASSSTGSGGPNEQYF
TRBV5-1	.	TRBJ2-2	.	TGCGCCAGCAACGAACAGGGGAACACCGGGGAGCTGTTTTTT	CASNEQGNTGELFF
TRBV5-4	.	TRBJ2-5	.	TGTGCCAGCAGCTTGGGACAGACCGCCCAAGAGACCCAGTACTTC	CASSLGQTAQETQYF
TRBV5-4	.	TRBJ2-1	TRBD1	TGTGCCAGCAGCTTGGGAGACAGGGTCAATGAGCAGTTCTTC	CASSLGDRVNEQFF
TRBV29-1	.	TRBJ1-1	.	TGCAGCTTCTGCCGTACAGGTGGTGCCACTGAAGCTTTCTTT	CSFCRTGGATEAFF
TRBV14	.	TRBJ1-1	.	TGTGCCAGCAGCCTTATGACGGGGAACACTGAAGCTTTCTTT	CASSLMTGNTEAFF
TRBV19	.	TRBJ2-3	.	TGTGCCAGTAAACTACAGGAGGGCCAAAATACGCAGTATTTT	CASKLQEGQNTQYF
TRBV30	.	TRBJ1-3	.	TGTGCCTGCCTCGTAAGGGGGGGGATTGGAAACACCATATATTTT	CACLVRGGIGNTIYF
TRBV7-9	.	TRBJ1-2	TRBD1	TGTGCCAGCAGCGCACAGGGGGCCGTCGGGAATGGCTACACCTTC	CASSAQGAVGNGYTF
TRBV9	few	TRBJ2-5	TRBD2	TGTGCCAGCAGCGTACGGGGGGAAGAGACCCAGTACTTC	CASSVRGEETQYF
TRBV5-1	.	TRBJ1-4	.	TGCGCCAGCAGCTTGGGGGAGGGAGAAAAACTGTTTTTT	CASSLGEGEKLFF